This T cell receptor (beta chain) was found in a study of T cell responses to AZD1222 COVID-19 vaccine. CDR1 is SGHRS, CDR2 YFSETQ, per germline. With 0 bases removed from V and 0 bases from J, the gap between germline ends came to 7 bases. The CDR3 contains 14 residues. The table lists this clone with a count of one. Other DNA sequences of this sample code for an identical CDR3. Method: immunoSEQ multiplex PCR; TCRdb's copy keeps in-frame clones and lacks some. The sample gives about 130,000 clones, 88% of which show up once; under 20% is in the top ten. The receptor was isolated from an adult in good health. The rearrangement uses TRBV5-1 and TRBJ2-7, with D perhaps TRBD1 or TRBD2 (5 bases each). The material was peripheral blood, obtained on day 0 of MenACWY control vaccination. CDR3 sequence (DNA): TGCGCCAGCAGCTTGGCTGGGGGCTCCTACGAGCAGTACTTC. Residues: CASSLAGGSYEQYF.